The 9 T cell receptor beta chains presented below share a single source sample, sequenced in a study of blood T cells in healthy people across ages. A sample-barcoded 5' primer and a J-beta primer mix were used in a second PCR of about 7 to 12 cycles. MiXCR, run by TCRdb on the 5' RACE reads, gives a single entry per CDR3 protein. The sample yields fewer than 900,000 distinct CDR3 sequences, more than 40% seen once. Source material: blood. Every receptor here comes from a woman aged 60-75 years in good health.

J is TRBJ2-7 and V is TRBV5-1; tentatively, D is TRBD2 (6 bases). Between the trimmed V and J ends, which lost 5 bases and 5 bases, there was a span of 20 bases. The CDR3 extends over 15 amino acids. CDR1 is SGHRS, CDR2 YFSETQ, per germline. DNA of the CDR3: TGCGCCAGCAGACCAGATGGCGGGGCGGAAAACGAGCAGTACTTC. This codes for CASRPDGGAENEQYF.

This rearrangement joins TRBV7-3 to TRBJ2-2, with a tentative D call TRBD1 (6 bases). Trimming cost V 7 bases and J 0 bases, with 12 bases left between them. The CDR3 contains 15 residues. Germline assignment: CDR1 SGHTA and CDR2 FQGTGA. Written as DNA, the CDR3 is TGTGCCAGCACCGAGACAGGAGCGAACACCGGGGAGCTGTTTTTT. It is translated as CASTETGANTGELFF.

This clonotype has a handful of counts. The chain combines TRBV5-1 with TRBJ2-5; TRBD2 aligns across 7 bases. The CDR3 contains 16 residues. The V segment lost 5 bases and the J segment 1 base; nucleotides outside the gene matches: 11. In germline, CDR1 is SGHRS, CDR2 YFSETQ. The chain's CDR3 is CASRQTAGDTQETQYF. CDR3 nucleotide sequence: TGCGCCAGCAGGCAAACGGCGGGAGATACCCAAGAGACCCAGTACTTC.

V and J are TRBV20-1 and TRBJ2-1; the match to TRBD2 covers 7 bases. The CDR3 has 15 residues. Germline V gene data show CDR1 as DFQATT and CDR2 as SNEGSKA (reference sequence). After removal of 6 bases from V and 0 bases from J, the junction contained 8 bases not matched to a gene. This CDR3 reads CSAVLAALSYNEQFF. CDR3 DNA sequence: TGCAGTGCGGTGCTAGCGGCCCTCTCCTACAATGAGCAGTTCTTC.

The chain joins TRBV20-1 to TRBJ2-5; 10 positions match TRBD2. The V gene end was trimmed by 6 bases and the J gene end by 5 bases; junction bases not matched to a gene: 12. Germline V CDR1 and CDR2: DFQATT, SNEGSKA (reference sequence). This CDR3 has 15 amino acids. Here the CDR3 DNA reads TGCAGTGCACCCCACAGCGGGGGGGCTGAGGAGACCCAGTACTTC. Encoded protein: CSAPHSGGAEETQYF.

This clonotype has at least ten counts. The chain has TRBV29-1 and TRBJ2-3, with 8 nucleotides matching TRBD2. The CDR3 is 15 residues long. Germline CDR1 is SQVTM and CDR2 is ANQGSEA. The junction had 10 bases not matched to a gene; V was cut back by 4 bases and J by 4 bases. The CDR3 DNA sequence: TGCAGCGTTGCTTTTACTAGCGGATTTTCAGATACGCAGTATTTT. Encoded protein: CSVAFTSGFSDTQYF.

This chain links TRBV29-1 with TRBJ1-4, with D unclear. The germline CDR1 and CDR2 sequences are SQVTM and ANQGSEA. CDR3 size: 12 residues. V was trimmed by 6 bases and J by 3 bases, leaving 8 bases between them. The CDR3 region has the DNA TGCAGCGTCGAACAGTCTAATGAAAAACTGTTTTTT. It yields the protein CSVEQSNEKLFF.

The V and J genes are TRBV7-3 and TRBJ2-7; 7 bases are shared with TRBD1. This CDR3 comprises 15 residues. Trimming at V came to 5 bases and at J to 0 bases, leaving 7 bases not matched to a gene. CDR1 is SGHTA, CDR2 FQGTGA, per germline. The CDR3 DNA is TGTGCCAGCAGCCCCGACAGGGCCATCTCCTACGAGCAGTACTTC. Amino acids: CASSPDRAISYEQYF.

The chain recombines TRBV7-2 with TRBJ2-3; TRBD2 matches 7 bases. This CDR3 has 17 amino acids. The V gene's germline CDR1 is SGHTA and CDR2 FQGNSA. The trim removed 2 bases at V and 4 bases at J, leaving 12 bases unmatched. CDR3 amino acids: CASSLKAGSSRSDTQYF. CDR3 sequence (DNA): TGTGCCAGCAGCTTAAAAGCGGGAAGTAGTAGGTCAGATACGCAGTATTTT.